This T cell receptor (beta chain) was obtained from a study of shared clonotypes between healthy human individuals. Broader study findings: Clonotype sharing among donors was thought likely to change with sequencing depth.

The CDR3 loop spans 12 amino acids. V shed 3 bases and J shed 10 bases, with 13 bases lying between them. CDR1 and CDR2 (germline): SQVTM, ANQGSEA. The count of this clone is one. Its antigen is unidentified. Roughly 200 ng DNA, around 30,000 T cell genomes, went into each sorted-subset replicate PCR. Per the original methods: ImmunoSEQ gave junction-only sequences without quality scores, so filtering differed. Assay: immunoSEQ multiplex PCR; the TCRdb copy retains only in-frame clones and omits some. Clonal size and the V and J genes are those of that table, whereas D and trimming came from the DNA. The table has under 1,100,000 clones, around 76% seen once; the top ten hold 1.2% to 1.5%.

The clonotype comes from a man between 18 and 29 years old in good health. Sequenced: memory CD4+ T cells sorted from blood. Indicated subset: CD45RA-negative fraction. This chain connects TRBV29-1 to TRBJ2-1, with D perhaps TRBD2 (5 bases). The CDR3 here is CSVDRFSGEQFF. As DNA, the CDR3 is TGCAGCGTTGATAGGTTCTCGGGGGAGCAGTTCTTC.